This entry lists 14 T cell receptor beta chains sequenced from one sample in a study of CD8 T cells in Susac syndrome. RNA, at roughly 0.5 to 1 ug, was reverse transcribed with random hexamers. TCRdb fed the immunoSEQ multiplex PCR reads into MiXCR, producing one record per CDR3 protein. The data show around 150,000 distinct CDR3 sequences, 94% seen once. The source material was CD4+ T cells from PBMCs. The receptor set was obtained from a human donor with multiple sclerosis.

This chain connects TRBV6-1 to TRBJ2-4; D remains ambiguous. The CDR3 totals 13 residues. V was shortened by 6 bases and J by 8 bases, with 14 bases between the two germline ends. Germline V CDR1 and CDR2: MNHNS, SASEGT. The CDR3 region is CASRPPIRDIQYF. The CDR3 coding sequence is TGTGCCAGCAGGCCCCCAATCCGGGACATTCAGTACTTC.

This clonotype was recorded only once. The chain couples TRBV6-5 to TRBJ2-2; TRBD1 is a possible D gene (5 bases). Between the trimmed V and J ends, which lost 5 bases and 2 bases, there was a span of 12 bases. There are 15 residues in the CDR3. Germline-derived CDR1 and CDR2 are MNHEY and SVGAGI. The CDR3 sequence: CASSPRTPNTGELFF. The CDR3 region has the DNA TGTGCCAGCAGTCCCAGGACACCAAACACCGGGGAGCTGTTTTTT.

The chain is built from TRBV30 and TRBJ1-1; D may be TRBD1 (5 bases). V lost 0 bases, J lost 5 bases, and 10 bases lay in between. CDR3 length: 13 amino acids. The germline CDR1 and CDR2 sequences are GTSNPN and SVGIG (reference sequence). The CDR3 nucleotides read TGTGCCTGGAGTGTGGGGGGTTGGACTGAAGCTTTCTTT. As protein: CAWSVGGWTEAFF.

This chain joins TRBV7-2 and TRBJ1-1, with D possibly matching TRBD1 (5 bases). V lost 3 bases, J lost 6 bases, and 20 bases lay in between. This CDR3 region has 16 residues. In germline, CDR1 is SGHTA, CDR2 FQGNSA. Here the CDR3 reads CASSFFPAGRLAEAFF. The CDR3 region has the DNA TGTGCCAGCAGCTTCTTCCCCGCAGGGAGGTTGGCTGAAGCTTTCTTT. The variable domain in full, with the rest retrieved from reference TRBV7-2 and TRBJ1-1, is GAGVSQSPSNKVTEKGKDVELRCDPISGHTALYWYRQSLGQGLEFLIYFQGNSAPDKSGLPSDRFSAERTGGSVSTLTIQRTQQEDSAVYLCASSFFPAGRLAEAFFGQGTRLTVV.

This chain uses TRBV4-1 with TRBJ2-1, with D unclear. The germline CDR1 and CDR2 sequences are MGHRA and YSYEKL. Trimming took 3 bases from V and 7 from J, leaving 16 bases between them. The CDR3 runs to 15 residues. CDR3: CASSHPPRAPNEQFF. DNA of the CDR3: TGCGCCAGCAGCCATCCTCCTAGGGCCCCGAATGAGCAGTTCTTC.

The rearrangement links TRBV10-3 to TRBJ2-3; D is possibly TRBD2 (6 bases). Germline V gene data show CDR1 as ENHRY and CDR2 as SYGVKD. V was clipped by 6 bases and J by 6 bases, with 19 bases between them. This CDR3 region has 15 residues. The CDR3 loop is CAIRGTGLRGDTQYF. The CDR3 DNA sequence: TGTGCCATCAGAGGAACGGGACTCCGAGGGGATACGCAGTATTTT.

The V and J genes are TRBV2 and TRBJ2-3; unclear D gene. With 9 bases removed from V and 1 base from J, the gap between germline ends came to 11 bases. The CDR3 runs 13 residues. Germline CDR1 reads SNHLY; CDR2 reads FYNNEI. CDR3 in DNA: TGTGCCAGGTCTTGGGCAGGCACAGATACGCAGTATTTT. Translation gives CARSWAGTDTQYF.

The rearrangement uses TRBV12-3 or TRBV12-4 and TRBJ1-5; a weak D match, TRBD1 (5 bases). V lost 5 bases, J lost 4 bases, and 15 bases lay in between. This CDR3 contains 15 residues. CDR3: CASSPGTAVNQPQHF. The CDR3 DNA reads TGTGCCAGCAGTCCTGGGACGGCAGTTAATCAGCCCCAGCATTTT.

The chain carries TRBV7-3 and TRBJ2-1; 7 bases align to TRBD2. Per germline, CDR1 SGHTA and CDR2 FQGTGA. The CDR3 extends over 16 amino acids. The J segment lost 6 bases and the V segment lost 5 bases, leaving 13 bases of the junction unmatched. In DNA form, the CDR3 reads TGTGCCAGCAGCCCCCGGAGAAGCGGGAACACCAATGAGCAGTTCTTC. Encoded protein: CASSPRRSGNTNEQFF.

The chain carries TRBV6-5 and TRBJ2-1, with 9 bases lining up with TRBD1. CDR1 MNHEY and CDR2 SVGAGI come from the germline V gene. The trim removed 0 bases at V and 15 bases at J, leaving 12 bases unmatched. There are 15 residues in the CDR3. The CDR3 sequence: CASSYSWDSVGQGFF. The CDR3 DNA reads as TGTGCCAGCAGTTACTCGTGGGACAGCGTGGGACAGGGGTTCTTC.

The chain carries TRBV28 and TRBJ2-7; D might be TRBD1 (5 bases). This CDR3 is built from 12 residues. Germline CDR1 reads MDHEN; CDR2 reads SYDVKM. Trimming pared 5 bases from V and 8 bases from J, leaving 13 bases between. In DNA, the CDR3 is TGTGCCAGCAGTCGGCAGGGCCTGCAGCAGTACTTC. Protein sequence: CASSRQGLQQYF.

The chain is built from TRBV10-3 and TRBJ1-4, with unresolved D. Germline assignment: CDR1 ENHRY and CDR2 SYGVKD. The CDR3 is 15 residues long. The germline V and J ends were trimmed by 2 bases and 0 bases, with 7 bases remaining between them. The CDR3 DNA reads TGTGCCATCAGTGAGGTTTTTGCAACTAATGAAAAACTGTTTTTT. It is translated as CAISEVFATNEKLFF.

V gene TRBV20-1 combines with J gene TRBJ2-5; 10 bases are a match to TRBD2. The CDR3 has 20 amino acids. Trimming cost V 1 base and J 4 bases; bases outside gene matches: 21. Germline CDR1 is DFQATT and CDR2 is SNEGSKA (reference sequence). CDR3 in DNA: TGCAGTGCTAGAGCCCCAGCGGGTACTAGCGGGATACGCGGGGGAGAGACCCAGTACTTC. The encoded protein is CSARAPAGTSGIRGGETQYF.

This rearrangement joins TRBV6-1 to TRBJ2-3; no definite D call. V was cut by 5 bases and J by 0 bases, with 15 bases left in between. CDR1 and CDR2 (germline): MNHNS, SASEGT. The CDR3 consists of 16 residues. The CDR3: CASSRRDSSSTDTQYF. CDR3 nucleotides: TGTGCCAGCAGTCGACGTGACTCTAGTAGCACAGATACGCAGTATTTT.